This section outlines one T cell receptor (beta chain) sequence together with its context. It has no known antigen specificity. Within one base of it there is no much larger clone, and no base qualities were kept. V drops 0 bases and J drops 1 base, leaving 6 bases in between. CDR1 and CDR2, looked up from the germline V gene, are KGHSH and LQKENI. The CDR3, cysteine through phenylalanine, is 14 amino acids long. Just CDR3 DNA is preserved here, 42 bases in frame from base 1. Whole blood was collected in K2EDTA tubes by collaborating institutions according to the institutions' own protocols. For TCRbeta analysis, collaborators shipped samples as frozen whole blood, isolated PBMCs, or DNA extracted from either of those sample types. The data were obtained in a study of blood T cell repertoires in COVID-19 (dated by TCRdb to about 2020). Background on the whole study: Samples from collaborators originated in the United States, Italy and Spain and spanned both the acute and convalescent phases of COVID-19. Sample metadata almost always included a de-identified subject ID, COVID-19 status, age in years and sex. A freely available public database, intended as a resource for researchers studying the immune response to SARS-CoV-2, is where the repertoires were released. Deeply sampled blood TCRbeta repertoires from subjects exposed to, actively infected with, or recovered from COVID-19 were included in the dataset. The samples were drawn from two sources: the first 160 participants of the ongoing ImmuneRACE study, and 1,254 subjects contributed by 6 global collaborators. The prospective study material was composed of cDNA or gDNA derived from T cells, B-cell-depleted T cells, or PBMCs. HLA class I and class II types, where available, came from metadata supplied by the sample provider rather than from assay-based typing. The full study reports these points: The amount of clinical and demographic metadata varied by source and participant and was provided uncurated.

TCRbeta CDR3 regions were amplified from genomic DNA using the immunoSEQ Assay, a bias-controlled multiplex PCR. The source study handled its data this way. The number of nucleated cells in each sample was estimated from the amplification of reference gene primers within the assay. To quantify the absolute abundance of each unique TCRbeta CDR3 rearrangement, sequence reads were collapsed and filtered. For each sample, productive Simpson clonality was calculated by taking the square root of Simpson's diversity index across productive rearrangements. TCRdb mirrors the immuneACCESS table, restricted to in-frame sequences. Some clones are absent from its copies; in checked studies, under half trace to an unresolved V gene, and the reason for the others is unknown. The V and J calls and the clone size are those of that table, but D and trimming were determined from the DNA. In this sample the table shows hundreds of thousands of clones, roughly 80% of which occur a single time. The leading ten clones occupy roughly 10% of the sample.

The chain couples TRBV18 to TRBJ1-1, with the D gene not clear enough to name. The source material was peripheral blood. The source of this sequence is a woman older than 75 with acute or convalescent COVID-19. Read as DNA, the sequence is TGTGCCAGCTCACCACCGTCCAGGAACACTGAAGCTTTCTTT. This encodes CASSPPSRNTEAFF.